These 11 T cell receptor beta chains were sequenced from one sample in a study of chemoradiotherapy in HPV16-positive cancers. Using immunoSEQ multiplex PCR, the repertoire was profiled, and TCRdb retains in-frame clones only, with some absent. The sample carries about 9,500 clones, roughly 80% recorded once. The sample was blood, taken from a patient who underwent chemoradiotherapy. All receptors derive from a human donor with HPV-associated anogenital cancer.

The chain recombines TRBV9 with TRBJ2-3, with 9 bases fitting TRBD2. CDR3 size: 17 residues. Germline values: CDR1 SGDLS, CDR2 YYNGEE. After removal of 2 bases from V and 0 bases from J, the junction contained 7 bases not matched to a gene. The CDR3 coding sequence is TGTGCCAGCAGCGTTAGCGGGGGCCCCCCCAGCACAGATACGCAGTATTTT. Encoded protein: CASSVSGGPPSTDTQYF.

This clone was found a few times. V gene TRBV14 combines with J gene TRBJ1-2, with 7 bases lining up with TRBD1. The germline gives CDR1 SGHDN, CDR2 FVKESK. The CDR3 contains 15 residues. V lost 1 base to trimming and J lost 4 bases; unmatched junction nucleotides: 6. The CDR3 spells CASSQGTGTFYGYTF. CDR3 in DNA: TGTGCCAGCAGCCAAGGGACAGGAACCTTCTATGGCTACACCTTC.

CDR3 residues: CASSLGVEGQETQYF. The CDR3 DNA reads as TGTGCCAGCAGCTTAGGGGTGGAGGGTCAAGAGACCCAGTACTTC. V gene TRBV7-9 combines with J gene TRBJ2-5; perhaps TRBD2 as D (6 bases). Germline-derived CDR1 and CDR2 are SEHNR and FQNEAQ (reference sequence). CDR3 size: 15 residues. Trimming removed 1 base at V and 2 bases at J, with 11 bases between.

This clone was picked up a small number of times. The rearrangement joins TRBV4-3 to TRBJ1-1; D possibly corresponds to TRBD1 (6 bases). Trimming removed 0 bases at V and 2 bases at J, with 10 bases between. The CDR3 has 15 residues. Germline V gene data show CDR1 as LGHNA and CDR2 as YSLEER. The CDR3 region is CASSQDWGANTEAFF. In DNA, the CDR3 is TGCGCCAGCAGCCAAGATTGGGGGGCAAACACTGAAGCTTTCTTT.

This chain links TRBV6-1 with TRBJ1-2; possible D gene TRBD1, 6 bases. The CDR3 consists of 14 residues. Germline-derived CDR1 and CDR2 are MNHNS and SASEGT. Trimming cost V 7 bases and J 2 bases, with 14 bases left between them. The chain's CDR3 is CASTRTEVNYGYTF. The CDR3 DNA reads TGTGCCAGCACCCGGACAGAAGTAAACTATGGCTACACCTTC.

The rearrangement uses TRBV27 and TRBJ2-1; the D is unclear. CDR3 length equals 15 residues. Germline CDR1 reads MNHEY; CDR2 reads SMNVEV (reference sequence). The V end was cut by 2 bases, the J end by 4 bases, with 12 bases between. The CDR3 sequence: CASSLGSVLYNEQFF. In DNA form, the CDR3 reads TGTGCCAGCAGTTTAGGGTCGGTTCTTTACAATGAGCAGTTCTTC.

Judged by abundance, this clone is large (0.1 to 1%). The chain carries TRBV7-2 and TRBJ1-2; maybe TRBD1 (6 bases). The CDR3 covers 15 residues. V lost 4 bases and J lost 0, with 12 bases in between. Germline V CDR1 and CDR2: SGHTA, FQGNSA. Here the CDR3 DNA reads TGTGCCAGCAGCTGGGGGGCAGGGTCTAACTATGGCTACACCTTC. Amino acids: CASSWGAGSNYGYTF.

The CDR3 is CASSSSGTGSTDTQYF. CDR3 nucleotides: TGTGCCAGCAGTTCGTCCGGGACAGGGTCCACAGATACGCAGTATTTT. The chain employs TRBV2 and TRBJ2-3, with 9 bases aligning to TRBD1. This CDR3 region has 16 residues. Germline V gene lookup returns CDR1 SNHLY and CDR2 FYNNEI. The junction had 8 bases not matched to a gene; V was cut back by 5 bases and J by 2 bases.

This chain links TRBV4-1 with TRBJ1-2, with 12 bases lining up with TRBD1. From germline, CDR1 is MGHRA and CDR2 YSYEKL. Trimming took 0 bases from V and 8 from J; bases not matched to a gene: 10. The CDR3 consists of 17 residues. The CDR3 DNA reads TGCGCCAGCAGCCAAGATTATGGGACAGGGGGCGCGTCGGGCTACACCTTC. This encodes CASSQDYGTGGASGYTF.

The chain has TRBV10-2 and TRBJ2-6; possibly TRBD1 for D (5 bases). The V end was cut by 7 bases, the J end by 2 bases, with 12 bases between. The CDR3 consists of 15 residues. Germline V CDR1 and CDR2: WSHSY, SAAADI. CDR3 DNA: TGCGCCAGCAATGGGGCCGAAACTGGGGCCAACGTCCTGACTTTC. Translation: CASNGAETGANVLTF.

The J gene is TRBJ2-1, the V gene TRBV5-4, with TRBD2 matching over 8 bases. CDR1 and CDR2 (germline): SGHNT, YYREEE (reference sequence). V dropped 5 bases and J dropped 2; count of bases not matched to a gene: 6. CDR3 size: 15 residues. CDR3 sequence reads: CASSTSGGAYNEQFF. The CDR3 nucleotides read TGTGCCAGCAGTACAAGCGGGGGTGCCTACAATGAGCAGTTCTTC.